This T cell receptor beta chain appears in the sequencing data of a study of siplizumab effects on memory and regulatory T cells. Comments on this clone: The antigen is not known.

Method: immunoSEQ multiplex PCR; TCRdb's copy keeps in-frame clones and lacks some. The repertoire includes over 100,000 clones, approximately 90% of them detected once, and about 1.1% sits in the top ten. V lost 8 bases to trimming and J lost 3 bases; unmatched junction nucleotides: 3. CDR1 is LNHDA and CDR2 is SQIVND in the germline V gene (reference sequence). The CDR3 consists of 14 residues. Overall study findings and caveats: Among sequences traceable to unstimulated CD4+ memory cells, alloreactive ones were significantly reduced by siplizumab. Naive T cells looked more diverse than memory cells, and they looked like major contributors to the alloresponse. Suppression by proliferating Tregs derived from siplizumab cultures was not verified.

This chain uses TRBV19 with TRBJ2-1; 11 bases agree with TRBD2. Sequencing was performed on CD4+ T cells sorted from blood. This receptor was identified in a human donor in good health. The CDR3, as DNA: TGTGCCAGTGGAGGGACTAGCGGCTACAATGAGCAGTTCTTC. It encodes CASGGTSGYNEQFF.